A single sample gave rise to the 21 T cell receptor beta chains below, sequenced in a study of blood T cell repertoires in COVID-19 (dated by TCRdb to between 2020 and 2021). Library creation used the immunoSEQ multiplex PCR assay. The immuneACCESS repertoire file appears here via TCRdb, limited to in-frame rearrangements. These files lack a portion of the clones; in checked studies, under half of the deficit traces to unresolved V genes, and the cause of the others is not known. The sample data list roughly 380,000 clones, and approximately 89% of these were observed just once. The ten largest clones capture under 5% of the sample. Material for sequencing was peripheral blood. The receptors come from a woman aged 60 to 75 with COVID-19, enrolled during active disease.

This rearrangement joins TRBV27 to TRBJ1-4, with a weak D call TRBD1 (5 bases). The CDR3 is 14 residues long. Trimming removed 5 bases from V and 0 bases from J, with 7 bases in between. From germline, CDR1 is MNHEY and CDR2 SMNVEV (reference sequence). CDR3 nucleotides: TGTGCCAGCAGTGGGGCAGCAACTAATGAAAAACTGTTTTTT. Encoded protein: CASSGAATNEKLFF.

The rearrangement links TRBV28 to TRBJ2-7; no definite D call. Germline V gives CDR1 MDHEN, CDR2 SYDVKM. The CDR3 loop spans 14 amino acids. Trimming stripped 6 bases from V and 4 bases from J, with 16 bases between. The CDR3 protein is CASSVPRPGYEQYF. CDR3 DNA sequence: TGTGCCAGCAGCGTGCCGCGACCAGGATACGAGCAGTACTTC.

The chain employs TRBV4-1 and TRBJ2-3; 7 bases fit TRBD2. J was trimmed by 2 bases and V by 3 bases; bases with no gene match: 5. Germline V gene data show CDR1 as MGHRA and CDR2 as YSYEKL. The CDR3 is 15 residues long. CDR3 sequence (DNA): TGCGCCAGCAGCCACCTAGCGGATAACACAGATACGCAGTATTTT. It specifies CASSHLADNTDTQYF.

This clone was observed a handful of times. The genes are TRBV19 and TRBJ1-2; the D is unclear. This CDR3 comprises 13 residues. Trimming removed 5 bases from V and 0 bases from J, with 7 bases in between. From germline, CDR1 is LNHDA and CDR2 SQIVND (reference sequence). CDR3 region: CASSGFPNYGYTF. In nucleotides, the CDR3 is TGTGCCAGTAGTGGCTTCCCTAACTATGGCTACACCTTC.

This chain connects TRBV28 to TRBJ2-7; 7 bases map to TRBD1. Germline CDR1 reads MDHEN; CDR2 reads SYDVKM. This CDR3 spans 14 amino acids. The V and J ends lost 6 bases and 4 bases, in that order; junction bases with no gene match: 9. Here the CDR3 reads CASSYRQGRYEQYF. The CDR3 DNA reads TGTGCCAGCAGCTATAGACAGGGTCGATACGAGCAGTACTTC.

V and J are TRBV19 and TRBJ2-1; possibly TRBD2 for D (6 bases). V was cut by 5 bases and J by 2 bases, with 13 bases left in between. CDR1 and CDR2 (germline): LNHDA, SQIVND (reference sequence). The CDR3 length is 15 residues. The CDR3 reads CASSDRDFPYNEQFF. DNA for the CDR3: TGTGCCAGTAGTGACCGGGACTTCCCCTACAATGAGCAGTTCTTC.

The chain couples TRBV28 to TRBJ2-3; 7 positions match TRBD1. Germline V gene lookup returns CDR1 MDHEN and CDR2 SYDVKM. The CDR3 has 16 residues. V was pared by 7 bases and J by 3 bases, with 13 bases of the junction left unmatched. The CDR3 coding sequence is TGTGCCAGCATATTAGGGGGCCCCCACGTTACAGATACGCAGTATTTT. It specifies CASILGGPHVTDTQYF.

The chain recombines TRBV5-5 with TRBJ2-7; D may be TRBD1 (5 bases). This CDR3 contains 12 residues. Trimming left V 0 bases short and J 7 bases short, with 8 bases between. Germline CDR1 reads SGHKS; CDR2 reads YYEKEE (reference sequence). The CDR3 DNA follows: TGTGCCAGCAGCTTGGAGGGGATAGAGCAGTACTTC. Translating gives CASSLEGIEQYF.

The chain carries TRBV6-5 and TRBJ2-1, with 10 positions matching TRBD2. The germline CDR1 and CDR2 sequences are MNHEY and SVGAGI. V shed 1 base and J 9 bases; nucleotides not matched to a gene: 9. This CDR3 spans 16 amino acids. The CDR3: CASSYFEQRGGSEQFF. The CDR3 DNA follows: TGTGCCAGCAGTTACTTCGAGCAGCGGGGGGGCAGTGAGCAGTTCTTC.

V is TRBV19 and J is TRBJ1-1; TRBD1 is a possible D gene (6 bases). Trimming left V 3 bases short and J 7 bases short, with 15 bases between. Germline CDR1 LNHDA, CDR2 SQIVND (reference sequence). The CDR3 is made up of 14 amino acids. CDR3 region: CASSMYDRRVEAFF. In nucleotides, the CDR3 is TGTGCCAGTAGTATGTATGACAGGCGAGTTGAAGCTTTCTTT. Using reference TRBV19 and TRBJ1-1 for the parts outside the CDR3, the full variable domain is DGGITQSPKYLFRKEGQNVTLSCEQNLNHDAMYWYRQDPGQGLRLIYYSQIVNDFQKGDIAEGYSVSREKKESFPLTVTSAQKNPTAFYLCASSMYDRRVEAFFGQGTRLTVV.

The chain is built from TRBV6-6 and TRBJ1-2; TRBD1 agrees at 9 bases. Germline lookup yields CDR1 MNHNY and CDR2 SVGAGI (reference sequence). The V segment lost 6 bases and the J segment 4 bases; nucleotides outside the gene matches: 6. The CDR3 consists of 14 residues. The CDR3 DNA follows: TGTGCCAGCAGAGCGACGGGACAGGGCTATGGCTACACCTTC. Translated: CASRATGQGYGYTF.

The chain couples TRBV7-2 to TRBJ2-3, with 11 bases identical to TRBD2. CDR3 length equals 18 residues. CDR1 SGHTA and CDR2 FQGNSA come from the germline V gene. The ends lost 4 bases at V and 0 bases at J; junction bases unmatched: 9. The CDR3 reads CASSSPGLAVKSTDTQYF. CDR3 nucleotides: TGTGCCAGCAGCTCCCCGGGACTAGCGGTCAAAAGCACAGATACGCAGTATTTT.

The chain's CDR3 is CASSYSTQGRYTF. The CDR3 DNA reads as TGTGCCAGCAGTTACTCGACCCAGGGCAGGTACACCTTC. V gene TRBV6-5 combines with J gene TRBJ1-2, with D perhaps TRBD1 (5 bases). Germline CDR1 MNHEY, CDR2 SVGAGI. The CDR3 covers 13 residues. V lost 0 bases, J lost 11 bases, and 13 bases lay in between.

The V call is TRBV27, the J call TRBJ1-1; D is unclear. Trimming removed 4 bases from V and 1 base from J, with 10 bases in between. CDR3 length: 14 amino acids. The germline gives CDR1 MNHEY, CDR2 SMNVEV (reference sequence). The CDR3 loop is CASSSVGGNTEAFF. The CDR3 coding sequence is TGTGCCAGCAGTTCCGTGGGAGGGAACACTGAAGCTTTCTTT.

The chain uses TRBV7-9 and TRBJ1-1; weak D call: TRBD1 (6 bases). The CDR3 runs to 14 residues. V was trimmed by 5 bases and J by 3 bases, leaving 13 bases between them. CDR1 is SEHNR, CDR2 FQNEAQ, per germline (reference sequence). CDR3 sequence (DNA): TGTGCCAGCAGCCCAGCAGGGGCACACACTGAAGCTTTCTTT. Translated, it gives CASSPAGAHTEAFF.

This clone was detected only a few times. In the same sample, other DNA sequences code for this CDR3. The V gene is TRBV5-1, the J gene TRBJ1-1; TRBD1 matches at 7 bases. Germline loops: CDR1 SGHRS, CDR2 YFSETQ. J lost 4 bases, V lost 0 bases, and 3 bases had no gene match. This CDR3 contains 14 residues. Here the CDR3 DNA reads TGCGCCAGCAGCTTGGGGCAGGGGGGCACTGAAGCTTTCTTT. Protein sequence: CASSLGQGGTEAFF.

In this sample, this clone turned up once. The chain has TRBV2 and TRBJ1-1, with 7 bases aligning to TRBD1. This CDR3 has 14 amino acids. Trimming cost V 7 bases and J 6 bases; bases outside gene matches: 11. The V gene's germline CDR1 is SNHLY and CDR2 FYNNEI. CDR3 DNA: TGTGCCAGCACGGACAGGTGGCTTTTGCCTGAAGCTTTCTTT. Its translation: CASTDRWLLPEAFF.

The chain combines TRBV9 with TRBJ2-5, with 8 bases fitting TRBD2. The CDR3 runs 15 residues. V lost 3 bases to trimming and J lost 1 base; unmatched junction nucleotides: 5. Germline assignment: CDR1 SGDLS and CDR2 YYNGEE. The CDR3 DNA reads TGTGCCAGCAGCGCGGGCGGGGGGATCCAAGAGACCCAGTACTTC. Its translation is CASSAGGGIQETQYF.

V is TRBV4-2 and J is TRBJ1-1, with 9 bases lining up with TRBD1. The CDR3 sequence is 17 residues long. Germline V gene lookup returns CDR1 LGHNA and CDR2 YNFKEQ. V lost 4 bases, J lost 4 bases, and 13 bases stayed unmatched. CDR3 sequence (DNA): TGTGCCAGCAGCCCGAGACAGGGGGTTTTTTTGAGCACTGAAGCTTTCTTT. This encodes CASSPRQGVFLSTEAFF.

CDR3 in amino acids: CAWSVHRTVYGYTF. In DNA form, the CDR3 reads TGTGCCTGGAGTGTACATCGGACAGTCTATGGCTACACCTTC. This chain joins TRBV30 and TRBJ1-2, with D possibly matching TRBD1 (6 bases). The V gene lost 0 bases and the J gene lost 4 bases, with 12 bases spanning the gap. The CDR3 is 14 residues long. Per germline, CDR1 GTSNPN and CDR2 SVGIG (reference sequence).

As DNA, the CDR3 is TGTGCCAGCAGCCATCTTGGACAGGGGTGGAAGGACACTGAAGCTTTCTTT. Its translation is CASSHLGQGWKDTEAFF. The rearrangement links TRBV14 to TRBJ1-1; 9 bases map to TRBD1. CDR1 and CDR2 from the germline V gene are SGHDN and FVKESK. The ends lost 3 bases at V and 3 bases at J; junction bases unmatched: 11. This CDR3 has 17 residues.